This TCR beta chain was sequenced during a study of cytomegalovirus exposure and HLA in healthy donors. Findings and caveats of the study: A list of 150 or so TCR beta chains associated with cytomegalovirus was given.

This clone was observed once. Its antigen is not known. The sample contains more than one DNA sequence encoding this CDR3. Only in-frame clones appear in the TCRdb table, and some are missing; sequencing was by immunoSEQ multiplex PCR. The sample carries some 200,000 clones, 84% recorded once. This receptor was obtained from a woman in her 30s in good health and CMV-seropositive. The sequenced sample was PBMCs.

CDR3 DNA: TGTGCCAGCAGGAGGACAGGGGGCACTGAAGCTTTCTTT. Protein sequence: CASRRTGGTEAFF. The chain uses TRBV27 and TRBJ1-1; 10 bases map to TRBD1. The CDR3 spans 13 residues. Germline trimming cut 6 bases from V and 4 bases from J; bases unmatched to any gene: 2. The germline V gene has CDR1 MNHEY and CDR2 SMNVEV (reference sequence).